This T cell receptor beta chain was captured by sequencing in a study of somatic mutations in cytotoxic T cells in rheumatoid arthritis. Measured with immunoSEQ multiplex PCR; TCRdb has only the in-frame clones, and not every one. The table records about 26,000 clones, roughly 82% of them present only once. Trimming cost V 3 bases and J 6 bases, with 21 bases left between them. Germline V lookup: CDR1 SGDLS, CDR2 YYNGEE. This CDR3 is built from 16 residues. The chain joins TRBV9 to TRBJ1-2, with a possible D match to TRBD1 (6 bases). The TCR originated in a man aged 50-59 years in good health. Sequenced material: CD8+ T cells sorted from blood. CDR3 protein: CASSADRATGLHGYTF. In DNA form, the CDR3 reads TGTGCCAGCAGCGCCGACCGGGCCACAGGGCTTCATGGCTACACCTTC.